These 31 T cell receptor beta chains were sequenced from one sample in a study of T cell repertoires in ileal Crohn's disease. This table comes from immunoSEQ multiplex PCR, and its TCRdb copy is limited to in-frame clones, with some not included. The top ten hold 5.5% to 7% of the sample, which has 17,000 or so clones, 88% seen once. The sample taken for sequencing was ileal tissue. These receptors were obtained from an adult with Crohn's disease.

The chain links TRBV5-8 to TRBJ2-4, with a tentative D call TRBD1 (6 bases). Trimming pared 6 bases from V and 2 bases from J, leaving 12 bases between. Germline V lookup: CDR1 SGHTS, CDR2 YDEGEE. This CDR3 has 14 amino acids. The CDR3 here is CASNLDSPKNIQYF. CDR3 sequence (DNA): TGTGCCAGCAACCTGGACAGCCCCAAAAACATTCAGTACTTC.

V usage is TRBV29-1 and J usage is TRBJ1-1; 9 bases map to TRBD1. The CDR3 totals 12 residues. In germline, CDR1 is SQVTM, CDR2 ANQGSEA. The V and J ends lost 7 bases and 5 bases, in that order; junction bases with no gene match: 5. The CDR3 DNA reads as TGCAGCGCGAGACAGGGGGGGACTGAAGCTTTCTTT. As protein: CSARQGGTEAFF.

CDR3 residues: CASSENGVGYNEQFF. In DNA, the CDR3 is TGTGCCAGCAGTGAAAACGGGGTAGGGTACAATGAGCAGTTCTTC. The V gene is TRBV2, the J gene TRBJ2-1; D may be TRBD2 (5 bases). CDR3 size: 15 residues. V was shortened by 2 bases and J by 4 bases, with 12 bases between the two germline ends. Germline lookup yields CDR1 SNHLY and CDR2 FYNNEI.

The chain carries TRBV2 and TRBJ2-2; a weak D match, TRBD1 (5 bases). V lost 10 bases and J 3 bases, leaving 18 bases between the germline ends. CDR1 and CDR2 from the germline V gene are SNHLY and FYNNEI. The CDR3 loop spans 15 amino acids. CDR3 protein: CATTLQVWDTGELFF. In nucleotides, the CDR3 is TGTGCCACAACCTTACAGGTTTGGGACACCGGGGAGCTGTTTTTT.

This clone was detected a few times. DNA for the CDR3: TGCGCCAGCAGCCCTACCGGGACAGGGCAAGAGACCCAGTACTTC. Its protein is CASSPTGTGQETQYF. This chain joins TRBV5-1 and TRBJ2-5; 9 bases match TRBD1. The CDR3 extends over 15 amino acids. Looked up from germline, CDR1 is SGHRS and CDR2 is YFSETQ. J gave up 2 bases and V 4 bases, and 6 bases lay outside the gene matches.

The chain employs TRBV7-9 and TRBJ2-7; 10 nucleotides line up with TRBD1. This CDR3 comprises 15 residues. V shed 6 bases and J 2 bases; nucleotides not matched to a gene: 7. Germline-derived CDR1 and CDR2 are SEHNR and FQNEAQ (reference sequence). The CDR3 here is CASSSPGQGAYEQYF. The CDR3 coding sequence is TGTGCCAGCAGTTCCCCCGGACAGGGGGCCTACGAGCAGTACTTC. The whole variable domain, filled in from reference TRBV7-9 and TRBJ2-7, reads DTGVSQNPRHKITKRGQNVTFRCDPISEHNRLYWYRQTLGQGPEFLTYFQNEAQLEKSRLLSDRFSAERPKGSFSTLEIQRTEQGDSAMYLCASSSPGQGAYEQYFGPGTRLTVT.

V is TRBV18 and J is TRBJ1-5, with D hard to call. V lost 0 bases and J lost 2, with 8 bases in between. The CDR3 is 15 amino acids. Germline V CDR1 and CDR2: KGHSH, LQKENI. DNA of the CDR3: TGTGCCAGCTCACCACCGTCCGGGGGCAATCAGCCCCAGCATTTT. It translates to CASSPPSGGNQPQHF.

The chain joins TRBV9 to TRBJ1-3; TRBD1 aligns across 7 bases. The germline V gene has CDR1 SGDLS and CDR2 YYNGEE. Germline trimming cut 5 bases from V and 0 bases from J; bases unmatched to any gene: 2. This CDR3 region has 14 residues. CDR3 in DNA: TGTGCCAGCAGGACAGGGAGCTCTGGAAACACCATATATTTT. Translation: CASRTGSSGNTIYF. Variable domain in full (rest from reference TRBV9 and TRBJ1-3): DSGVTQTPKHLITATGQRVTLRCSPRSGDLSVYWYQQSLDQGLQFLIQYYNGEERAKGNILERFSAQQFPDLHSELNLSSLELGDSALYFCASRTGSSGNTIYFGEGSWLTVV.

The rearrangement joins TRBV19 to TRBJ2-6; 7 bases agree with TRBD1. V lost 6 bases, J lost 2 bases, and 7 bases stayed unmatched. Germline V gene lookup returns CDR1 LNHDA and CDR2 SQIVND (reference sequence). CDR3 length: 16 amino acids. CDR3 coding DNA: TGTGCCAGTAGGCGTGAAACAGGGGCTGGGGCCAACGTCCTGACTTTC. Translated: CASRRETGAGANVLTF.

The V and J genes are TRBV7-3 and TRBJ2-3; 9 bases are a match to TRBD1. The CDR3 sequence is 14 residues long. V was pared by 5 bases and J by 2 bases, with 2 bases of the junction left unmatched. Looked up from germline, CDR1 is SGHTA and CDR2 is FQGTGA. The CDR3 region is CASSHRGPTDTQYF. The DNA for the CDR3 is TGTGCCAGCAGCCACAGGGGGCCCACAGATACGCAGTATTTT.

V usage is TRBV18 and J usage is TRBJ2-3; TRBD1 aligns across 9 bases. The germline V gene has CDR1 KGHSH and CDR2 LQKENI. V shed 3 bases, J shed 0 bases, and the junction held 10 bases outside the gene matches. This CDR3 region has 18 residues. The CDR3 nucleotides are TGTGCCAGCTCACCGTTCGAAGTGGGACAGGGTAGCACAGATACGCAGTATTTT. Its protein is CASSPFEVGQGSTDTQYF.

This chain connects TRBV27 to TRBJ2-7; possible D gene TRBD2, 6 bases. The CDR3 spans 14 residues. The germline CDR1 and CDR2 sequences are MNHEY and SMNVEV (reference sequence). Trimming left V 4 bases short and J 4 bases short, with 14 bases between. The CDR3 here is CASSSHRDLYEQYF. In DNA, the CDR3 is TGTGCCAGCAGTTCTCACCGGGACTTGTACGAGCAGTACTTC.

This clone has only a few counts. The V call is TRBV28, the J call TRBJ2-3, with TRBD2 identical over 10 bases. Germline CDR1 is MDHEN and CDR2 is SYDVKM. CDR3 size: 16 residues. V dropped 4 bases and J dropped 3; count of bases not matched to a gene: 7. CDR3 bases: TGTGCCAGCAGTTCACTAGCGGGGTCAAAAACAGATACGCAGTATTTT. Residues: CASSSLAGSKTDTQYF.

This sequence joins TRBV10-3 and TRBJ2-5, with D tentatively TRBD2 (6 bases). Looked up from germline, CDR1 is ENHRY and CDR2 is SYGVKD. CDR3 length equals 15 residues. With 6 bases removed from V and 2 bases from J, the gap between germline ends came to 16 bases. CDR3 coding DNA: TGTGCCATCAGAGCCCTTGGGGAGGATCAAGAGACCCAGTACTTC. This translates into CAIRALGEDQETQYF.

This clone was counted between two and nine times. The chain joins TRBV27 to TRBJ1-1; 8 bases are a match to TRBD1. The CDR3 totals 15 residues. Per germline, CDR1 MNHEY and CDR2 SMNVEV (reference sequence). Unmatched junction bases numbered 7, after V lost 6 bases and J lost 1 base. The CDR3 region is CASRTNRGANTEAFF. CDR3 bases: TGTGCCAGCAGGACCAACAGGGGGGCGAACACTGAAGCTTTCTTT.

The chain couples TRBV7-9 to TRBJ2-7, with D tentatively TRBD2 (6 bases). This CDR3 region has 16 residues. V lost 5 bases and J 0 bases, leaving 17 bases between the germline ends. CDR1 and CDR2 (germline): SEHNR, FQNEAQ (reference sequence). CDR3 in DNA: TGTGCCAGCAGCCCCTCTCGCGGGGTTAGCTCCTACGAGCAGTACTTC. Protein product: CASSPSRGVSSYEQYF.

The CDR3 coding sequence is TGTGCCAGCAGCGGCTTAGGGGCGAAACTGTTTTTT. It encodes CASSGLGAKLFF. This sequence joins TRBV5-6 and TRBJ1-4; D might be TRBD1 (5 bases). Deletions cut 4 bases from V and 11 bases from J, with 12 bases between. Germline loops: CDR1 SGHDT, CDR2 YYEEEE. This CDR3 is 12 amino acids long. The full variable domain, in which reference TRBV5-6 and TRBJ1-4 provide the parts outside the CDR3, is DAGVTQSPTHLIKTRGQQVTLRCSPKSGHDTVSWYQQALGQGPQFIFQYYEEEERQRGNFPDRFSGHQFPNYSSELNVNALLLGDSALYLCASSGLGAKLFFGSGTQLSVL.

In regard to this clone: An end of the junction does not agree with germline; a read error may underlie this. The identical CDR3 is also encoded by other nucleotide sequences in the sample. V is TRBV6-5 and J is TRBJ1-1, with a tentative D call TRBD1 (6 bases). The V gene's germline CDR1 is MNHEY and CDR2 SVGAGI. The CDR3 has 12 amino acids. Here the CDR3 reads CASSTGRTEAFF. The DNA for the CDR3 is TGTGCCAGCAGTACAGGGAGAACTGAAGCCTTCTTT.

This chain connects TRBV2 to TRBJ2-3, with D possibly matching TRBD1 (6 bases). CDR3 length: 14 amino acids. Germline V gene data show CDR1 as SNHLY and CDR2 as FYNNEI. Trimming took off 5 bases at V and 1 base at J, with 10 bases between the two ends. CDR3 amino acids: CASSNRVGTDTQYF. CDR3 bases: TGTGCCAGCAGTAACAGGGTGGGCACAGATACGCAGTATTTT.

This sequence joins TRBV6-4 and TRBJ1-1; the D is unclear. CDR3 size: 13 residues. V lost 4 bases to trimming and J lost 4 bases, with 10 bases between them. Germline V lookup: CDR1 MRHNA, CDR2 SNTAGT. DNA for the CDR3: TGTGCCAGCAGTGCCCAGTCTGGCACTGAAGCTTTCTTT. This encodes CASSAQSGTEAFF.

CDR3 loop: CASSLYQGEQYF. CDR3 DNA sequence: TGTGCCAGCAGCTTGTATCAGGGGGAGCAGTACTTC. The chain recombines TRBV7-2 with TRBJ2-7, with a tentative D call TRBD1 (6 bases). The CDR3 is made up of 12 amino acids. The V gene lost 3 bases and the J gene lost 7 bases, with 10 bases spanning the gap. The germline V gene encodes CDR1 SGHTA and CDR2 FQGNSA. The full variable domain, its missing parts supplied by reference TRBV7-2 and TRBJ2-7, is GAGVSQSPSNKVTEKGKDVELRCDPISGHTALYWYRQSLGQGLEFLIYFQGNSAPDKSGLPSDRFSAERTGGSVSTLTIQRTQQEDSAVYLCASSLYQGEQYFGPGTRLTVT.

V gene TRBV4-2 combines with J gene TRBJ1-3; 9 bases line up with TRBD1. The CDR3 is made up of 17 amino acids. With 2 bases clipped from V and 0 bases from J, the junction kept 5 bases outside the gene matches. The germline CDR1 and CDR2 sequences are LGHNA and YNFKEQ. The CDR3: CASSQIRDRASGNTIYF. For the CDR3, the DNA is TGTGCCAGCAGCCAAATTAGGGACAGGGCCTCTGGAAACACCATATATTTT.

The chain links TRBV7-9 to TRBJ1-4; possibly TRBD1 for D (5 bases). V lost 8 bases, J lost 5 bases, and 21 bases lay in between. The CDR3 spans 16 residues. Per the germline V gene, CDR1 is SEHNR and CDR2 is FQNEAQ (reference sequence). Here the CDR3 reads CASSYRGGVLNEKLFF. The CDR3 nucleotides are TGTGCCAGCTCATATAGGGGAGGAGTACTAAATGAAAAACTGTTTTTT.

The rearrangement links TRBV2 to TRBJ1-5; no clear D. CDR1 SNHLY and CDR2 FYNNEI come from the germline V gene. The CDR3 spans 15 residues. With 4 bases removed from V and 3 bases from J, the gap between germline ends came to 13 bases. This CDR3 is CASSVGGRHNQPQHF. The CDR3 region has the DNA TGTGCCAGCAGTGTGGGAGGGCGGCACAATCAGCCCCAGCATTTT.

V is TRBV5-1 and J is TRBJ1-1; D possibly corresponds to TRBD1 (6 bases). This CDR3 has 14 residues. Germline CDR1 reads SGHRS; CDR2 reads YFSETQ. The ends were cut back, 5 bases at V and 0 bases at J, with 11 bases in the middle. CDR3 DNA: TGCGCCAGCAGATTGAGACAGGTGAACACTGAAGCTTTCTTT. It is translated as CASRLRQVNTEAFF. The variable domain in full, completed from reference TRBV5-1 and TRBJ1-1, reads KAGVTQTPRYLIKTRGQQVTLSCSPISGHRSVSWYQQTPGQGLQFLFEYFSETQRNKGNFPGRFSGRQFSNSRSEMNVSTLELGDSALYLCASRLRQVNTEAFFGQGTRLTVV.

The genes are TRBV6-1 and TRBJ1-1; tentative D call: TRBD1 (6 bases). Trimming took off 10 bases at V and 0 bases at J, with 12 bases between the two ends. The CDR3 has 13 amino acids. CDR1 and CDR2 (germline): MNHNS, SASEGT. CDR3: CAIRTVMNTEAFF. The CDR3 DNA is TGTGCCATCCGGACAGTCATGAACACTGAAGCTTTCTTT.

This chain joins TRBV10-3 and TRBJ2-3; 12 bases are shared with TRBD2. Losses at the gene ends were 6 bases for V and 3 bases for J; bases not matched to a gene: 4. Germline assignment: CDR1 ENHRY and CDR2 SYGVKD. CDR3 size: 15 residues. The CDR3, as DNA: TGTGCCATCAGAGGACTAGCGGGACAGACAGATACGCAGTATTTT. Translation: CAIRGLAGQTDTQYF.

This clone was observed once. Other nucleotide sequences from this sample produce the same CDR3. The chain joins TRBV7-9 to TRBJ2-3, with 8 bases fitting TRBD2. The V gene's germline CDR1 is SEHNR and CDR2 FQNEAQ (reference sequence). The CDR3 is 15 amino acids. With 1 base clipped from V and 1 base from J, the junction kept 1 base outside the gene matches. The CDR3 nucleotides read TGTGCCAGCAGCTTAGTTAGCGGGGGCACAGATACGCAGTATTTT. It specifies CASSLVSGGTDTQYF.

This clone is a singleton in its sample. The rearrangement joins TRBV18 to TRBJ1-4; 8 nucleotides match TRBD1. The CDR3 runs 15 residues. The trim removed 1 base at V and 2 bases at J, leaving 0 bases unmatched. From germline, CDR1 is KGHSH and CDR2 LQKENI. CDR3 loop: CASSPRTGTNEKLFF. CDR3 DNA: TGTGCCAGCTCACCACGGACAGGGACTAATGAAAAACTGTTTTTT.

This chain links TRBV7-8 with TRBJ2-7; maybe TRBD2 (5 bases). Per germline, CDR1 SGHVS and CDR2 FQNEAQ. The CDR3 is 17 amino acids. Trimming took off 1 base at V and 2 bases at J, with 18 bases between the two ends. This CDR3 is CASSLGVVSSRTYEQYF. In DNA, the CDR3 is TGTGCCAGCAGCTTAGGGGTGGTGTCTAGCCGTACCTACGAGCAGTACTTC.

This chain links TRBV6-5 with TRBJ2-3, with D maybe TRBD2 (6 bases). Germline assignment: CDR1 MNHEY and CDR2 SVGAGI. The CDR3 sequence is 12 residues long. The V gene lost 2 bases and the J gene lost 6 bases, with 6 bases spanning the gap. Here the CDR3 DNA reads TGTGCCAGCAGTTACCGGGGGGATACGCAGTATTTT. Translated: CASSYRGDTQYF.